This T cell receptor (beta chain) was sequenced in a study of T cell changes during pregnancy in multiple sclerosis. The germline V gene has CDR1 SNHLY and CDR2 FYNNEI. The V gene end was trimmed by 6 bases and the J gene end by 4 bases; junction bases not matched to a gene: 5. This CDR3 contains 16 residues. Only in-frame clones appear in the TCRdb table, and some are missing; sequencing was by immunoSEQ multiplex PCR. Of over 50,000 clones listed, around 94% are singletons. The TCR originated in a female donor with multiple sclerosis, enrolled in a pregnancy study. The input for sequencing was CD4+ T cells from peripheral blood mononuclear cells, taken in the third trimester of pregnancy. The chain links TRBV2 to TRBJ2-2; 13 nucleotides agree with TRBD2. The CDR3: CASRKTSGRFTGELFF. CDR3 nucleotides: TGTGCCAGCAGAAAGACTAGCGGGAGGTTCACCGGGGAGCTGTTTTTT. Using reference TRBV2 and TRBJ2-2 for the parts outside the CDR3, the full variable domain is EPEVTQTPSHQVTQMGQEVILRCVPISNHLYFYWYRQILGQKVEFLVSFYNNEISEKSEIFDDQFSVERPDGSNFTLKIRSTKLEDSAMYFCASRKTSGRFTGELFFGEGSRLTVL.